These T cell receptor beta chains were read from a single sample in a study of blood T cell repertoires in COVID-19. Produced via immunoSEQ multiplex PCR; TCRdb's table is partial and in-frame only. This repertoire shows roughly 150,000 clones, around nine tenths found once; its top ten account for about 4.7%. Sequences were obtained from peripheral blood. The receptor source for this set is a human donor in a cohort sampled during active COVID-19. Each CDR3 is given with its conserved first and last residue. A D gene is named only where the DNA matches it firmly. Some rows mark clone size as missing; the rest say once, few, many or name a class of expanded clone.

TRBJ2-7 TRBV14 NA TRBD2 CASSRLDGGGPGEQYF TGTGCCAGCAGCCGATTAGACGGGGGAGGGCCGGGCGAGCAGTACTTC
TRBJ2-1 TRBV25-1 NA NA CASSEGAFSYNEQFF TGTGCCAGCAGTGAGGGGGCGTTCTCCTACAATGAGCAGTTCTTC
TRBJ1-5 TRBV12-2 once NA CASRLNIGGQTQHF TGTGCAAGTCGCTTAAACATAGGGGGTCAGACCCAGCATTTT
TRBJ1-1 TRBV7-2 NA NA CASSLALWNTEAFF TGTGCCAGCAGCTTAGCCTTGTGGAACACTGAAGCTTTCTTT
TRBJ2-7 TRBV7-9 few TRBD1 CASSRTGNEQYF TGTGCCAGCAGCCGGACAGGGAACGAGCAGTACTTC
TRBJ1-5 TRBV7-2 NA TRBD1 CASSLSGQGYQPQHF TGTGCCAGCAGCTTATCGGGACAGGGATATCAGCCCCAGCATTTT
TRBJ1-4 TRBV27 NA TRBD1 CASRGIQGARAKLFF TGTGCCAGCAGGGGGATACAGGGGGCAAGGGCAAAACTGTTTTTT
TRBJ2-7 TRBV27 NA NA CASSLFSGAPAYEQYF TGTGCCAGCAGTTTGTTTTCAGGGGCGCCGGCCTACGAGCAGTACTTC
TRBJ2-2 TRBV9 NA TRBD2 CASSGRAGWSTGELFF TGTGCCAGCAGCGGGAGAGCGGGGTGGAGCACCGGGGAGCTGTTTTTT
TRBJ2-7 TRBV27 NA TRBD1 CASSRVGQGLYEQYF TGTGCCAGCAGTAGAGTGGGACAGGGCCTTTACGAGCAGTACTTC
TRBJ2-7 TRBV5-1 NA TRBD2 CASSGGGIAYEQYF TGCGCCAGCAGCGGCGGGGGGATTGCCTACGAGCAGTACTTC
TRBJ1-2 TRBV16 NA NA CASSQSVAPYF TGTGCCAGCAGCCAATCTGTGGCTCCATACTTC
TRBJ2-7 TRBV6-5 NA NA CASTLGAAYEQYF TGTGCCAGCACATTGGGGGCCGCCTACGAGCAGTACTTC
TRBJ1-1 TRBV18 NA NA CASSPRETGDTEAFF TGTGCCAGCTCACCACGGGAGACCGGGGACACTGAAGCTTTCTTT
TRBJ2-1 TRBV18 NA TRBD1 CASSPQPGQVADEQFF TGTGCCAGCTCACCCCAACCGGGACAGGTGGCCGATGAGCAGTTCTTC
TRBJ2-2 TRBV27 NA NA CASSLDREAGELFF TGTGCCAGCAGTTTAGATAGGGAGGCCGGGGAGCTGTTTTTT
TRBJ1-3 TRBV7-8 NA NA CASSLTGTRISGNTIYF TGTGCCAGCAGCCTTACGGGAACCCGAATCTCTGGAAACACCATATATTTT
TRBJ1-4 TRBV28 NA NA CASSDAIKVAGGNEKLFF TGTGCCAGCAGTGACGCGATAAAGGTAGCCGGGGGTAATGAAAAACTGTTTTTT
TRBJ2-3 TRBV5-1 NA TRBD2 CASSVRGTNTDTQYF TGCGCCAGCAGCGTGCGCGGGACTAACACAGATACGCAGTATTTT
TRBJ2-1 TRBV2 NA NA CASSEASRDRTRNEQFF TGTGCCAGCAGTGAAGCCTCCCGGGATCGGACGCGGAATGAGCAGTTCTTC
TRBJ1-6 TRBV27 NA TRBD1 CASSGGQSSYNSPLHF TGTGCCAGCAGTGGGGGACAGAGCTCCTATAATTCACCCCTCCACTTT
TRBJ1-1 TRBV7-9 once TRBD1 CASRDSRFNTEAFF TGTGCCAGCCGGGACAGCCGATTTAACACTGAAGCTTTCTTT
TRBJ2-2 TRBV5-1 many TRBD2 CASSFASGGTGELFF TGCGCCAGCAGCTTCGCTAGCGGGGGGACCGGGGAGCTGTTTTTT
TRBJ2-1 TRBV6-5 NA TRBD2 CASGPGLAANEQFF TGTGCCAGCGGACCGGGACTAGCTGCCAATGAGCAGTTCTTC
TRBJ2-5 TRBV7-9 NA TRBD2 CASTDPSIAGGAQYF TGTGCCAGCACCGACCCAAGCATAGCGGGAGGGGCCCAGTACTTC
TRBJ1-6 TRBV27 NA TRBD1 CASSLRTTGVQGSYNSPLHF TGTGCCAGCAGTTTACGAACTACAGGGGTACAGGGATCCTATAATTCACCCCTCCACTTT
TRBJ2-7 TRBV5-4 NA NA CASSERGSYEQYF TGTGCCAGCAGCGAGCGCGGATCCTACGAGCAGTACTTC
TRBJ1-1 TRBV9 NA NA CASSASGAGNTEAFF TGTGCCAGCAGCGCCAGCGGGGCGGGGAACACTGAAGCTTTCTTT
TRBJ2-7 TRBV5-6 NA NA CASSLSTYEQYF TGTGCCAGCAGCTTGTCTACCTACGAGCAGTACTTC
TRBJ1-5 TRBV19 NA NA CASSIDLNRVDQPQHF TGTGCCAGTAGTATAGATTTAAACAGGGTGGATCAGCCCCAGCATTTT
TRBJ1-1 TRBV19 NA NA CASSIPNMNTEAFF TGTGCCAGTAGTATCCCCAACATGAACACTGAAGCTTTCTTT
TRBJ2-7 TRBV28 NA TRBD1 CASSLRTGLPPYEQYF TGTGCCAGCAGTTTAAGGACAGGGTTACCCCCCTACGAGCAGTACTTC
TRBJ1-3 TRBV5-4 NA NA CASSSTVGGNTIYF TGTGCCAGCAGCTCGACAGTGGGAGGAAACACCATATATTTT
TRBJ1-3 TRBV7-9 NA NA CASSFSGNPGNTIYF TGTGCCAGCAGCTTCTCGGGGAATCCTGGAAACACCATATATTTT
TRBJ2-1 TRBV6-4 NA TRBD2 CASSTDSGSGDNEQFF TGTGCCAGCAGTACCGATAGCGGGTCGGGGGACAATGAGCAGTTCTTC
TRBJ2-7 TRBV5-8 NA NA CASSVRGGAEQYF TGTGCCAGCAGCGTGCGCGGAGGGGCCGAGCAGTACTTC
TRBJ2-7 TRBV30 few NA CAWDKEGSSYEQYF TGTGCCTGGGATAAGGAGGGTAGCTCCTACGAGCAGTACTTC
TRBJ1-2 TRBV5-1 NA NA CASSLASGLDGYTF TGCGCCAGCAGCTTGGCGTCGGGACTTGATGGCTACACCTTC
TRBJ1-6 TRBV2 NA NA CASSTSSPLHF TGTGCCAGCAGCACAAGTTCACCCCTCCACTTT
TRBJ1-5 TRBV5-6 NA TRBD1 CASSLGGTGRHF TGTGCCAGCAGCTTGGGCGGGACAGGCCGACATTTT
TRBJ2-1 TRBV7-8 NA NA CASSPRQYNEQFF TGTGCCAGCAGCCCCAGGCAGTACAATGAGCAGTTCTTC
TRBJ2-1 TRBV6-2/TRBV6-3 NA TRBD1 CASSRQGASYNEQFF TGTGCCAGCAGCCGACAGGGGGCCTCCTACAATGAGCAGTTCTTC
TRBJ2-3 TRBV2 NA TRBD1 CASSVPGQGSWDTDTQYF TGTGCCAGCAGCGTCCCGGGACAGGGGAGTTGGGACACAGATACGCAGTATTTT
TRBJ1-2 TRBV5-4 NA NA CASSLDRDGYTF TGTGCCAGCAGCTTGGACCGGGATGGCTACACCTTC
TRBJ1-6 TRBV15 NA TRBD1 CATSYRGMNNSPLHF TGTGCCACCAGTTACAGGGGTATGAATAATTCACCCCTCCACTTT
TRBJ1-2 TRBV7-9 NA TRBD1 CASSLANTGGLGYTF TGTGCCAGCAGCTTAGCTAACACAGGGGGCTTGGGCTACACCTTC
TRBJ2-1 TRBV5-6 NA TRBD2 CASSLDAKPGLAGRAEQFF TGTGCCAGCAGCTTGGACGCGAAACCGGGACTAGCGGGACGTGCTGAGCAGTTCTTC
TRBJ2-1 TRBV5-1 NA TRBD2 CASSFGLAGDEQFF TGCGCCAGCAGCTTCGGACTAGCGGGGGATGAGCAGTTCTTC
TRBJ1-2 TRBV5-1 once NA CASTTGGPYGYTF TGCGCCAGCACCACCGGGGGGCCCTATGGCTACACCTTC
TRBJ2-7 TRBV5-1 NA TRBD2 CASSLGGTSGSYEQYF TGCGCCAGCAGCCTCGGAGGGACTAGCGGGAGTTACGAGCAGTACTTC
TRBJ1-4 TRBV28 NA TRBD1 CASSKDRAGEKLFF TGTGCCAGCAGCAAGGACAGGGCGGGTGAAAAACTGTTTTTT
TRBJ2-3 TRBV7-9 NA TRBD2 CASSFRGDGTDTQYF TGTGCCAGCAGCTTCCGGGGGGATGGCACAGATACGCAGTATTTT